This T cell receptor beta chain was obtained from a study of T-cell memory formation after mild COVID-19. This clonotype was seen a few times. Germline V CDR1 and CDR2: SQVTM, ANQGSEA. The length of the CDR3 is 10 residues. Trimming removed 4 bases at V and 6 bases at J, with 6 bases between. TCRdb recomputed calls from the 5' RACE reads with MiXCR, one row per CDR3 protein. The sample lists 450,000 to 700,000 distinct CDR3 sequences, approximately 19% occurring once. This sequence originates from an adult woman who had mild COVID-19 (a few samples of this study predate the infection). Cell type and time point are not known. Specimen: PBMCs or a T cell subset sorted from them (not recorded which). This chain joins TRBV29-1 and TRBJ1-2; D gene unclear. The CDR3, as DNA: TGCAGCGTTGGGGCTCATGGCTACACCTTC. This translates into CSVGAHGYTF.